These 30 T cell receptor beta chains originate from one sample sequenced in a study of T cells after yellow fever vaccination. TCRdb processed the 5' RACE reads anew with MiXCR; each CDR3 protein has one entry. The table has 120,000 to 150,000 distinct CDR3 sequences, around 7.7% seen once. Here the sequenced sample was CD4+ T cells sorted from PBMCs, taken 5 days after the yellow fever booster vaccination. The source is a man aged 25 to 40 who received the YFV17D yellow fever vaccine.

This clonotype has at least ten counts. The chain recombines TRBV29-1 with TRBJ2-1; D perhaps matches TRBD2 (6 bases). The germline CDR1 and CDR2 sequences are SQVTM and ANQGSEA. There are 14 residues in the CDR3. V shed 4 bases and J shed 9 bases, with 19 bases lying between them. DNA of the CDR3: TGCAGCGTTGGTCGTGGCAGCCACGGGGGTGAGCAGTTCTTC. Protein: CSVGRGSHGGEQFF.

The chain combines TRBV18 with TRBJ2-2; 15 nucleotides line up with TRBD2. This CDR3 has 17 residues. Germline loops: CDR1 KGHSH, CDR2 LQKENI. With V trimmed by 3 bases and J by 4 bases, 3 bases remained unmatched. The CDR3 DNA reads as TGTGCCAGCTCACCCTCGGGACTAGCGGGAGGCACCGGGGAGCTGTTTTTT. Amino acids: CASSPSGLAGGTGELFF. Full variable domain (rest looked up from reference TRBV18 and TRBJ2-2): NAGVMQNPRHLVRRRGQEARLRCSPMKGHSHVYWYRQLPEEGLKFMVYLQKENIIDESGMPKERFSAEFPKEGPSILRIQQVVRGDSAAYFCASSPSGLAGGTGELFFGEGSRLTVL.

Details on this clonotype: One end of the junction fails to match germline, which may point to a read error. This chain uses TRBV20-1 with TRBJ2-3; 14 bases fit TRBD2. CDR3 length: 15 residues. Germline V gene data show CDR1 as DFQATT and CDR2 as SNEGSKA (reference sequence). The CDR3 loop reads CSARTSGRLTDTHYF. The CDR3 bases are TGCAGTGCTCGGACTAGCGGGAGGTTGACTGATACGCATTATTTT.

This clonotype occurred a few times. The J gene is TRBJ2-7, the V gene TRBV27; D might be TRBD2 (5 bases). The V end was cut by 3 bases, the J end by 5 bases, with 11 bases between. The V gene's germline CDR1 is MNHEY and CDR2 SMNVEV (reference sequence). The length of the CDR3 is 13 residues. The CDR3 nucleotides are TGTGCCAGCAGTTTGACCCTCGGGGACGAGCAGTACTTC. Amino acids: CASSLTLGDEQYF.

This clonotype was picked up a small number of times. The chain uses TRBV29-1 and TRBJ2-5; D is unresolved. Trimming took off 4 bases at V and 2 bases at J, with 8 bases between the two ends. Germline lookup yields CDR1 SQVTM and CDR2 ANQGSEA. The CDR3 has 12 amino acids. The CDR3 sequence is CSVAQVQETQYF. The DNA of the CDR3 is TGCAGCGTTGCGCAGGTACAAGAGACCCAGTACTTC.

There are many counts of this clonotype. The rearrangement joins TRBV3-1 to TRBJ2-1; D is perhaps TRBD2 (5 bases). The germline CDR1 and CDR2 sequences are LGHDT and YNNKEL (reference sequence). V lost 4 bases and J lost 6, with 16 bases in between. This CDR3 is 15 amino acids long. For the CDR3, the DNA is TGTGCCAGCAGCCTCCCTCGAGGGATCACCAATGAGCAGTTCTTC. Its translation is CASSLPRGITNEQFF.

In its sample, this clonotype was seen many times. The J gene is TRBJ2-7, the V gene TRBV7-2; 8 nucleotides align to TRBD2. CDR1 is SGHTA, CDR2 FQGNSA, per germline. Losses at the gene ends were 8 bases for V and 2 bases for J; bases not matched to a gene: 11. The CDR3 consists of 15 residues. CDR3 loop: CASARVPSGPYEQYF. The CDR3 bases are TGTGCCAGCGCAAGGGTCCCTAGCGGGCCCTACGAGCAGTACTTC. Full variable domain (outside the CDR3, taken from reference TRBV7-2 and TRBJ2-7): GAGVSQSPSNKVTEKGKDVELRCDPISGHTALYWYRQSLGQGLEFLIYFQGNSAPDKSGLPSDRFSAERTGGSVSTLTIQRTQQEDSAVYLCASARVPSGPYEQYFGPGTRLTVT.

This clonotype was counted many times. The chain is built from TRBV30 and TRBJ1-3, with 11 bases identical to TRBD1. Germline values: CDR1 GTSNPN, CDR2 SVGIG (reference sequence). V lost 8 bases and J lost 4; bases outside the gene matches: 4. This CDR3 region has 13 residues. CDR3 sequence: CASGTGGGNTIYF. The CDR3 DNA follows: TGTGCCAGCGGGACAGGGGGAGGAAACACCATATATTTT.

There are many counts of this clonotype. The rearrangement links TRBV11-2 to TRBJ2-3, with 7 nucleotides matching TRBD2. There are 15 residues in the CDR3. CDR1 SGHAT and CDR2 FQNNGV come from the germline V gene. V dropped 2 bases and J dropped 0; count of bases not matched to a gene: 2. For the CDR3, the DNA is TGTGCCAGCAGCTTAACTAGCGTTAGCACAGATACGCAGTATTTT. Its translation: CASSLTSVSTDTQYF.

The table lists this clonotype with many counts. The gene calls are TRBV7-9 and TRBJ2-3; possible D gene TRBD2, 7 bases. Trimming took off 1 base at V and 4 bases at J, with 12 bases between the two ends. The CDR3 runs 15 residues. The V gene's germline CDR1 is SEHNR and CDR2 FQNEAQ (reference sequence). The CDR3 DNA sequence: TGTGCCAGCAGCTTAGGTTCGGGGGGCGCAGATACGCAGTATTTT. Residues: CASSLGSGGADTQYF. The full variable domain, in which reference TRBV7-9 and TRBJ2-3 provide the parts outside the CDR3, is DTGVSQNPRHKITKRGQNVTFRCDPISEHNRLYWYRQTLGQGPEFLTYFQNEAQLEKSRLLSDRFSAERPKGSFSTLEIQRTEQGDSAMYLCASSLGSGGADTQYFGPGTRLTVL.

This clonotype was recorded at least ten times. The chain links TRBV12-3 or TRBV12-4 to TRBJ2-1; tentative D call: TRBD2 (5 bases). The CDR3 is 14 residues long. V lost 7 bases and J 2 bases, leaving 12 bases between the germline ends. The CDR3 nucleotides are TGTGCCAGCAAGGAGGCGCCAACCTACAATGAGCAGTTCTTC. Translation: CASKEAPTYNEQFF.

This clonotype was observed a handful of times. V usage is TRBV30 and J usage is TRBJ2-1; TRBD2 matches 11 bases. Germline V gives CDR1 GTSNPN, CDR2 SVGIG (reference sequence). This CDR3 is built from 20 residues. Losses at the gene ends were 0 bases for V and 1 base for J; bases not matched to a gene: 14. Here the CDR3 reads CAWSVRMKGSGRVSYNEQFF. DNA of the CDR3: TGTGCCTGGAGTGTTAGAATGAAGGGTAGCGGGAGGGTTTCCTACAATGAGCAGTTCTTC. Variable domain in full (rest from reference TRBV30 and TRBJ2-1): SQTIHQWPATLVQPVGSPLSLECTVEGTSNPNLYWYRQAAGRGLQLLFYSVGIGQISSEVPQNLSASRPQDRQFILSSKKLLLSDSGFYLCAWSVRMKGSGRVSYNEQFFGPGTRLTVL.

This clonotype has at least ten counts. The chain employs TRBV29-1 and TRBJ2-2; D call uncertain. Germline CDR1 is SQVTM and CDR2 is ANQGSEA. The CDR3 has 15 residues. Trimming shortened V by 1 base and J by 2 bases, and 11 bases separated the two germline ends. CDR3 in DNA: TGCAGCGTTGAAGGGTTATGGGCAAACACCGGGGAGCTGTTTTTT. It specifies CSVEGLWANTGELFF.

In its sample, this clonotype was seen many times. V gene TRBV5-6 combines with J gene TRBJ2-7, with 9 positions matching TRBD2. V lost 6 bases, J lost 0 bases, and 7 bases stayed unmatched. This CDR3 spans 15 amino acids. The germline V gene has CDR1 SGHDT and CDR2 YYEEEE. The CDR3 sequence is CASNSLLAGSYEQYF. The CDR3 region has the DNA TGTGCCAGCAACTCCTTACTAGCGGGCTCCTACGAGCAGTACTTC.

This clonotype was found many times. This chain links TRBV5-1 with TRBJ1-6; D gene ambiguous. V lost 0 bases and J 11 bases, leaving 6 bases between the germline ends. There are 12 residues in the CDR3. CDR1 is SGHRS and CDR2 is YFSETQ in the germline V gene. CDR3 region: CASSLDFPPLHF. The CDR3 DNA reads as TGCGCCAGCAGCTTGGATTTTCCACCCCTCCACTTT.

This clonotype has a count of ten or more. The chain links TRBV5-5 to TRBJ2-1, with D possibly being TRBD1 (5 bases). The CDR3 is 15 residues long. Between the trimmed V and J ends, which lost 3 bases and 1 base, there was a span of 11 bases. Germline-derived CDR1 and CDR2 are SGHKS and YYEKEE (reference sequence). The CDR3 nucleotides read TGTGCCAGCAGCTACCAGGGCGAGTCCTACAATGAGCAGTTCTTC. Translation: CASSYQGESYNEQFF.

This clonotype was seen many times. V and J are TRBV29-1 and TRBJ2-7; D possibly corresponds to TRBD1 (6 bases). The V end lost 3 bases, the J end lost 4 bases, and 7 bases lay between the germline ends. Germline CDR1 SQVTM, CDR2 ANQGSEA. The CDR3 length is 11 residues. The CDR3: CSVDTGYEQYF. The CDR3 bases are TGCAGCGTTGATACAGGGTACGAGCAGTACTTC.

The rearrangement links TRBV4-1 to TRBJ1-1; D gene unclear. Per the germline V gene, CDR1 is MGHRA and CDR2 is YSYEKL. This CDR3 is built from 14 residues. V shed 5 bases and J shed 1 base, with 11 bases lying between them. The CDR3 here is CASSTYPANTEAFF. The CDR3 DNA follows: TGCGCCAGCAGCACCTATCCGGCGAACACTGAAGCTTTCTTT.

This clonotype was counted ten times or more. This chain links TRBV4-2 with TRBJ1-2; D not certain. The V end was cut by 0 bases, the J end by 8 bases, with 13 bases between. Germline CDR1 LGHNA, CDR2 YNFKEQ. This CDR3 spans 14 amino acids. CDR3 loop: CASSQEGLREGYTF. CDR3 DNA: TGTGCCAGCAGCCAAGAAGGGCTAAGGGAGGGCTACACCTTC.

Details on this clonotype: This sequence may be a read error, since a much larger clone differs from it by one base. The chain combines TRBV3-1 with TRBJ2-1; no reliable D call. Per the germline V gene, CDR1 is LGHDT and CDR2 is YNNKEL (reference sequence). The CDR3 has 12 residues. CDR3 nucleotides: TGTGCCAGCAACCAAGTTTCGGCGAAGCAGTTCTTC. As protein: CASNQVSAKQFF.

This clonotype was counted ten times or more. V usage is TRBV6-5 and J usage is TRBJ1-2; D perhaps matches TRBD1 (5 bases). The V gene's germline CDR1 is MNHEY and CDR2 SVGAGI. The CDR3 consists of 17 residues. With 0 bases removed from V and 0 bases from J, the gap between germline ends came to 14 bases. The CDR3 loop is CASSYSSPQGSNYGYTF. The CDR3 coding sequence is TGTGCCAGCAGTTACTCTTCCCCCCAGGGTTCTAACTATGGCTACACCTTC.

This clonotype was recorded many times. V and J are TRBV29-1 and TRBJ2-7; 7 nucleotides match TRBD1. CDR1 is SQVTM, CDR2 ANQGSEA, per germline. V dropped 5 bases and J dropped 4; count of bases not matched to a gene: 8. The CDR3 is 13 residues long. The CDR3 coding sequence is TGCAGCGTTAGATGGACAGGTCGGTACGAGCAGTACTTC. Protein sequence: CSVRWTGRYEQYF.

At least ten counts were recorded for this clonotype. This chain links TRBV7-2 with TRBJ2-7; D gene uncertain. The CDR3 sequence is 12 residues long. From germline, CDR1 is SGHTA and CDR2 FQGNSA. The V end was cut by 3 bases, the J end by 2 bases, with 5 bases between. The CDR3 DNA sequence: TGTGCCAGCAGCTTGCCTGCCTACGAGCAGTACTTC. It codes for CASSLPAYEQYF.

There are many counts of this clonotype. This rearrangement joins TRBV5-5 to TRBJ2-7, with D unclear. The CDR3 loop spans 12 amino acids. Germline loops: CDR1 SGHKS, CDR2 YYEKEE (reference sequence). V shed 4 bases and J shed 5 bases, with 10 bases lying between them. CDR3 loop: CASSLPPDEQYF. The CDR3 coding sequence is TGTGCCAGCAGCCTTCCCCCGGACGAGCAGTACTTC.

This clonotype has at least ten counts. The chain joins TRBV7-2 to TRBJ2-2; a possible D gene is TRBD2 (6 bases). Trimming took off 3 bases at V and 2 bases at J, with 10 bases between the two ends. Germline V gene data show CDR1 as SGHTA and CDR2 as FQGNSA. This CDR3 comprises 15 residues. In nucleotides, the CDR3 is TGTGCCAGCAGCTTCGGGACTGTTAACACCGGGGAGCTGTTTTTT. Its translation is CASSFGTVNTGELFF.

This clonotype was seen a handful of times. This rearrangement joins TRBV23-1 to TRBJ2-1; D is unclear. Being an ORF, TRBV23-1 has a function that is uncertain. V lost 0 bases, J lost 4 bases, and 13 bases lay in between. The CDR3 spans 16 residues. As DNA, the CDR3 is TGCGCCAGCAGTCAATCGCGAGAGGACCTTTACAATGAGCAGTTCTTC. It codes for CASSQSREDLYNEQFF.

The genes are TRBV7-2 and TRBJ2-1; possible D gene TRBD2, 5 bases. CDR1 and CDR2 (germline): SGHTA, FQGNSA. The CDR3 has 12 amino acids. V dropped 5 bases and J dropped 7 bases, with 9 bases sitting between them. CDR3 sequence reads: CASSTQRNEQFF. DNA of the CDR3: TGTGCCAGCAGCACTCAGCGGAATGAGCAGTTCTTC.

This clonotype was seen many times. The chain carries TRBV20-1 and TRBJ1-2; possibly TRBD1 for D (5 bases). Trimming took off 3 bases at V and 4 bases at J, with 12 bases between the two ends. The CDR3 runs 13 residues. The germline V gene encodes CDR1 DFQATT and CDR2 SNEGSKA (reference sequence). The CDR3 sequence is CSASGGRGYGYTF. Here the CDR3 DNA reads TGCAGTGCTAGTGGAGGGAGGGGCTATGGCTACACCTTC.

This clonotype was counted at least ten times. The genes are TRBV6-1 and TRBJ2-5; 7 bases match TRBD1. Germline V lookup: CDR1 MNHNS, CDR2 SASEGT. The CDR3 is 13 residues long. J lost 1 base, V lost 8 bases, and 4 bases had no gene match. The CDR3 is CASSGTAQETQYF. The CDR3 coding sequence is TGTGCCAGCTCCGGGACAGCCCAAGAGACCCAGTACTTC.

This clonotype was found a few times. The chain has TRBV5-4 and TRBJ2-2; no clear D. The germline gives CDR1 SGHNT, CDR2 YYREEE (reference sequence). The CDR3 is 12 amino acids. V lost 4 bases, J lost 3 bases, and 4 bases lay in between. The CDR3, as DNA: TGTGCCAGCAGCGGCGACACCGGGGAGCTGTTTTTT. It codes for CASSGDTGELFF.